These T cell receptor beta chains were read from a single sample in a study of blood T cell repertoires in COVID-19. Measured with immunoSEQ multiplex PCR; TCRdb has only the in-frame clones, and not every one. The table has tens of thousands of clones, approximately 83% seen once. Specimen: peripheral blood. The receptors were sampled from a woman of 80 years or more with acute or convalescent COVID-19. Each CDR3 is given with its conserved first and last residue. The D gene is left open where the match is weak. Where a row states a size, it is once, few, many or the class of an expanded clone; other rows omit it.

DNA,CDR3,size,J,D,V
TGTGCCAGCAGCTTGTCACTAGAAGAGGCCCAGTACTTC,CASSLSLEEAQYF,once,TRBJ2-5,NA,TRBV5-6
TGTGCCATCTCGCGAGAGGACTACTACAATGAGCAGTTCTTC,CAISREDYYNEQFF,NA,TRBJ2-1,NA,TRBV10-3
TGCGCCAGCAAGGGACAGGGATCAAACACTGAAGCTTTCTTT,CASKGQGSNTEAFF,NA,TRBJ1-1,TRBD1,TRBV5-1
TGTGCCAGCAGCTCCCCGACCGCCGGACAGGCCTACAATGAGCAGTTCTTC,CASSSPTAGQAYNEQFF,NA,TRBJ2-1,TRBD1,TRBV7-9
TGTGCCAGCAGGCCCCCGGGTCAAGAGACCCAGTACTTC,CASRPPGQETQYF,NA,TRBJ2-5,NA,TRBV6-5
TGTGCCAGCAGCTTAGCGGAGGCGCCGACCTACGAGCAGTACTTC,CASSLAEAPTYEQYF,NA,TRBJ2-7,NA,TRBV7-6
TGTGCCAGCAGGACGGCGGGGGGGCTAGCGGGAGGGAATACGCAGTATTTT,CASRTAGGLAGGNTQYF,NA,TRBJ2-3,TRBD2,TRBV7-2
TGTGCCACCAGCCCTGGCGGGACCACCGGGGAGCTGTTTTTT,CATSPGGTTGELFF,NA,TRBJ2-2,NA,TRBV15
TGTGCCAGCAAAGCGGATACCTACAATGAGCAGTTCTTC,CASKADTYNEQFF,few,TRBJ2-1,NA,TRBV2
TGTGCCATCGGGGGAGGGACAGGGGTCGTGGGTTTT,CAIGGGTGVVGF,NA,TRBJ1-1,TRBD1,TRBV10-3
TGTGCCAGCAGTCCGCGGGGGGCGATAAGCTATGGCTACACCTTC,CASSPRGAISYGYTF,NA,TRBJ1-2,NA,TRBV6-5
TGTGCCTCAAAGGAGGCAGATACGCAGTATTTT,CASKEADTQYF,few,TRBJ2-3,NA,TRBV7-9
TGCGCCAGCAGTGACGTGGGACAAAGATACGAGCAGTACTTC,CASSDVGQRYEQYF,NA,TRBJ2-7,NA,TRBV10-2
TGTGCCAGCAGCTTAAGCGGGGGCGCAGCCAAAAACATTCAGTACTTC,CASSLSGGAAKNIQYF,NA,TRBJ2-4,TRBD2,TRBV11-2
TGTGCCACTTACAGGGCCCTGGGGACTGAAGCTTTCTTT,CATYRALGTEAFF,NA,TRBJ1-1,NA,TRBV27
TGTGCCAGCAGCTTGGGTCAGGGCATTAACTATGGCTACACCTTC,CASSLGQGINYGYTF,NA,TRBJ1-2,NA,TRBV7-2
TGCAGTGCTAGTGTCGGGAGAGGCACAGATACGCAGTATTTT,CSASVGRGTDTQYF,NA,TRBJ2-3,NA,TRBV20-1
TGTGCCAGCAGCTTGGCCGAGGCCATGAACACTGAAGCTTTCTTT,CASSLAEAMNTEAFF,NA,TRBJ1-1,NA,TRBV5-4
TGTGCCAGCAGTGATCGGAAAGGACTAGCGGGATACTACGAGCAGTACTTC,CASSDRKGLAGYYEQYF,NA,TRBJ2-7,TRBD2,TRBV6-4
TGTGCCAGCTCACCAGGAGAGGGAAACGGCTACACCTTC,CASSPGEGNGYTF,NA,TRBJ1-2,NA,TRBV18
TGTGCCAGCAGCCAAGGTCCGGGGGGCGATGGCTACACCTTC,CASSQGPGGDGYTF,NA,TRBJ1-2,NA,TRBV14
TGTGCCAGCAGCGCAACTACAGGGGTGATTGAAAAACTGTTTTTT,CASSATTGVIEKLFF,once,TRBJ1-4,TRBD1,TRBV6-6
TGTGCCAGTAGTATAGCTGTGACTAGCGATGAGCAGTTCTTC,CASSIAVTSDEQFF,NA,TRBJ2-1,TRBD2,TRBV19
TGTGCCAGCTCACCAGGGGAGGATGAAAAACTGTTTTTT,CASSPGEDEKLFF,NA,TRBJ1-4,NA,TRBV18
TGTGCCAGCAGCCAAGGACTAGACGGCTACGAGCAGTACTTC,CASSQGLDGYEQYF,NA,TRBJ2-7,NA,TRBV3-1/TRBV3-2
TGTGCCAGCATCTCCAGGAGACTAGCTTCCTTCTACACAGATACGCAGTATTTT,CASISRRLASFYTDTQYF,NA,TRBJ2-3,TRBD2,TRBV6-4
TGTGCCAGCAGCTCCCAGCCGGGAGGGAACACCATATATTTT,CASSSQPGGNTIYF,NA,TRBJ1-3,NA,TRBV7-2
TGTGCCAGCAGCTTCATCTACGAGCAGTACTTC,CASSFIYEQYF,NA,TRBJ2-7,NA,TRBV11-2
TGTGCCAGCAGCCCTCTTAGCGGATACGAGCAGTACTTC,CASSPLSGYEQYF,NA,TRBJ2-7,NA,TRBV5-4
TGTGCCAGCAGTGAAAGCGCTTTCCAGCCCCAGCATTTT,CASSESAFQPQHF,NA,TRBJ1-5,NA,TRBV6-1
TGTGCCAGCAGAACGACAGGGGGCTCCTACTACGAGCAGTACTTC,CASRTTGGSYYEQYF,NA,TRBJ2-7,TRBD1,TRBV27